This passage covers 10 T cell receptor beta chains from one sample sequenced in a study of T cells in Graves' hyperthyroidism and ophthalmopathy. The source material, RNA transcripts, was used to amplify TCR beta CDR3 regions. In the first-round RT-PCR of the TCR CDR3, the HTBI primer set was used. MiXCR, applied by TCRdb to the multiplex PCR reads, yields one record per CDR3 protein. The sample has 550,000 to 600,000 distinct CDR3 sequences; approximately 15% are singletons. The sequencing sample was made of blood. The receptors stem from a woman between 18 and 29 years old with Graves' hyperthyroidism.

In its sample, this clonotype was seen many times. The CDR3 here is CATSRERLALAKNIQYF. CDR3 nucleotides: TGTGCCACCAGCAGAGAGCGACTAGCCTTAGCCAAAAACATTCAGTACTTC. This sequence joins TRBV15 and TRBJ2-4; 7 nucleotides align to TRBD2. Germline CDR1 LNHNV, CDR2 YYDKDF (reference sequence). The CDR3 contains 17 residues. Germline trimming cut 0 bases from V and 0 bases from J; bases unmatched to any gene: 5.

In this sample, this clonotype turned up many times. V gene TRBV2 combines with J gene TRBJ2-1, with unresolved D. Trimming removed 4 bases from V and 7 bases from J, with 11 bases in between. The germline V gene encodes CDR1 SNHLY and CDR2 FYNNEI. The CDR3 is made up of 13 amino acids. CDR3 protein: CASSGTPPNEQFF. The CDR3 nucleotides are TGTGCCAGCAGTGGCACGCCTCCAAATGAGCAGTTCTTC.

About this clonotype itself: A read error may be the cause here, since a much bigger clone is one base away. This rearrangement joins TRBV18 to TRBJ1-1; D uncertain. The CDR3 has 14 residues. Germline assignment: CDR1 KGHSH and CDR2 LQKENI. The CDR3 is CASSPNGGSSEDFF. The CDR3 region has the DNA TGTGCCAGCTCACCAAACGGCGGCTCTTCTGAAGATTTCTTT.

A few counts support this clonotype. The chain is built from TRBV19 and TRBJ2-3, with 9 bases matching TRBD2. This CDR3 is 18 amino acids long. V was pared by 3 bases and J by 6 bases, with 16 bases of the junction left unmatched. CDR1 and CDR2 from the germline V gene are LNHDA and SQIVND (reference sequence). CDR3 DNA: TGTGCCAGTAGTATCGGCGCCAGCGGGGGGAGTAGTTCGGATACGCAGTATTTT. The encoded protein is CASSIGASGGSSSDTQYF.

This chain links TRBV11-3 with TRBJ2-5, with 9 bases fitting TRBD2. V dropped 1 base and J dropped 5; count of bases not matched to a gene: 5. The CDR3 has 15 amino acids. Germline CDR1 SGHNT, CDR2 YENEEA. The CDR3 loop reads CASSLVLAGYETQYF. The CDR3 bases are TGTGCCAGCAGCTTAGTCCTAGCGGGGTACGAGACCCAGTACTTC. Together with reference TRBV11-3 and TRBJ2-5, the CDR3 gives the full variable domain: EAGVVQSPRYKIIEKKQPVAFWCNPISGHNTLYWYLQNLGQGPELLIRYENEEAVDDSQLPKDRFSAERLKGVDSTLKIQPAELGDSAVYLCASSLVLAGYETQYFGPGTRLLVL.

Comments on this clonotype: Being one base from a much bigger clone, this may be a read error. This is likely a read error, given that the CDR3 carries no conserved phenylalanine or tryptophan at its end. CDR3 nucleotide sequence: TGTGCCAGCAGTTCGACAGGCCCAAGTGGGTGGATGAACACTGAAGCTTTCCTT. Encoded protein: CASSSTGPSGWMNTEAFL. The genes are TRBV27 and TRBJ1-1, with a weak D call TRBD1 (6 bases). The CDR3 extends over 18 amino acids. Germline V gene lookup returns CDR1 MNHEY and CDR2 SMNVEV (reference sequence). The V end was cut by 4 bases, the J end by 0 bases, with 21 bases between.

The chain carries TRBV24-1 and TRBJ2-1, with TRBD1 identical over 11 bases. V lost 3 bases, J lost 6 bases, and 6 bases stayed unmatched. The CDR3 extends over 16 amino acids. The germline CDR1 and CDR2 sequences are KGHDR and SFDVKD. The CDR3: CATSDGGTGGSNEQFF. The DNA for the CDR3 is TGTGCCACCAGTGATGGGGGGACAGGGGGTAGCAATGAGCAGTTCTTC.

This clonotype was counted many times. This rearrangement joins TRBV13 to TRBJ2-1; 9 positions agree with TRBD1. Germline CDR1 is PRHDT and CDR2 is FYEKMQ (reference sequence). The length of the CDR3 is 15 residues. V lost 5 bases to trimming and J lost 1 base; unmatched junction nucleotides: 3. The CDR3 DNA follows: TGTGCCAGCAGCGAGGGACAGGGATCCTACAATGAGCAGTTCTTC. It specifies CASSEGQGSYNEQFF.

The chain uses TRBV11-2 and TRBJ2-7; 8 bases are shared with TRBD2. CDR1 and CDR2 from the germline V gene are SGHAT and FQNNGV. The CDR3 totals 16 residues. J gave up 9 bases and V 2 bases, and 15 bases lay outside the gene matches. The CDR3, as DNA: TGTGCCAGCAGCTTATTCCGCGGGACTAGACCTACGAGGCAGTACTTC. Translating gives CASSLFRGTRPTRQYF. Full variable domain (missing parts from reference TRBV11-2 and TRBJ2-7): EAGVAQSPRYKIIEKRQSVAFWCNPISGHATLYWYQQILGQGPKLLIQFQNNGVVDDSQLPKDRFSAERLKGVDSTLKIQPAKLEDSAVYLCASSLFRGTRPTRQYFGPGTRLTVT.

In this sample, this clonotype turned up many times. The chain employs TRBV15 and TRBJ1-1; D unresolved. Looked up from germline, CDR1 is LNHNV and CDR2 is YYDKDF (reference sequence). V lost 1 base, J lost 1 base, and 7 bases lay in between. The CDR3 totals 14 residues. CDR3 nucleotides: TGTGCCACCAGCAGAGGGTCTCCGAACACTGAAGCTTTCTTT. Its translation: CATSRGSPNTEAFF.